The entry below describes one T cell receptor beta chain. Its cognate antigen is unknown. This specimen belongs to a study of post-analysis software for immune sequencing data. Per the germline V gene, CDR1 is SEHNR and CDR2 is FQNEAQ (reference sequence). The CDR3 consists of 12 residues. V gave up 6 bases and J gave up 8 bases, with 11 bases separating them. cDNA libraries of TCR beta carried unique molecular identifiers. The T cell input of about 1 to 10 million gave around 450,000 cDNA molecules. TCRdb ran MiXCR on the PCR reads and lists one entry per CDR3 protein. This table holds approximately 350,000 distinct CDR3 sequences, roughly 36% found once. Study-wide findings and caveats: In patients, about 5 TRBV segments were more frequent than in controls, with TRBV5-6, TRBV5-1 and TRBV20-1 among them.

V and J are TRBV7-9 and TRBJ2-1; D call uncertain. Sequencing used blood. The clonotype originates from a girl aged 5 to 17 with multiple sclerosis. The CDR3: CASSSIGHEQFF. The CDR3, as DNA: TGTGCCAGCAGTTCTATTGGCCATGAGCAGTTCTTC.